Here is one TCR beta chain with its context. Its antigen is not known. Assay version v3.0 of immunoSEQ was used, and it was run at survey level. Sequencing of each sample targeted about 35,000-50,000 T-cell genomes. The assay was immunoSEQ multiplex PCR, and TCRdb's table has in-frame clones only and misses some. The sample lists fewer than 25,000 clones, roughly 96% occurring once. This CDR3 contains 13 residues. Deletions cut 7 bases from V and 3 bases from J, with 12 bases between. Germline values: CDR1 GTSNPN, CDR2 SVGIG (reference sequence). The sample comes from a study of long-term antiretroviral therapy in people with HIV. Specimens carried roughly 0.95-11 million cryopreserved PBMC before DNA extraction. Study results and limitations: Nothing was known about ART adherence, viral resistance or changes in therapy. Blood sampling spanned 2004 to 2017, possibly under older ART regimens.

The TCR was taken from a woman in her forties or fifties with HIV. Sequencing was performed on unsorted PBMCs, taken around 5.2 years after starting antiretroviral therapy. The chain recombines TRBV30 with TRBJ2-2, with D possibly being TRBD1 (6 bases). This chain's CDR3 is CASLGGYTGELFF. CDR3 sequence (DNA): TGTGCCTCCCTAGGGGGATACACCGGGGAGCTGTTTTTT.